One sample yielded the 17 T cell receptor beta chains listed below, sequenced in a study of T cell repertoires in cytomegalovirus infection. TCRdb re-called the reads with MiXCR, one entry per CDR3 protein. The sample records about 890,000 distinct CDR3 sequences, around 30% being singletons. Their cognate antigens are unknown. The input for sequencing was cultured CD8+ T cells from PBMCs, taken from culture after CMV antigen stimulation. Every receptor here comes from a human donor in good health (CMV status not recorded). Some clones in this sample may be carry-over from other donors' samples.

The V call is TRBV27, the J call TRBJ2-5, with 11 bases aligning to TRBD2. V shed 3 bases, J shed 2 bases, and the junction held 5 bases outside the gene matches. This CDR3 is built from 16 residues. CDR1 and CDR2 from the germline V gene are MNHEY and SMNVEV (reference sequence). The CDR3 DNA reads TGTGCCAGCAGTTTTCTCACTAGCGGGGGTCAAGAGACCCAGTACTTC. It specifies CASSFLTSGGQETQYF.

V is TRBV4-1 and J is TRBJ2-5; D may be TRBD2 (6 bases). Germline CDR1 is MGHRA and CDR2 is YSYEKL. The V end lost 3 bases, the J end lost 2 bases, and 16 bases lay between the germline ends. CDR3 length: 16 residues. CDR3 nucleotides: TGCGCCAGCAGCCAGAAAGGAATAGGGACTCAAGAGACCCAGTACTTC. The encoded protein is CASSQKGIGTQETQYF.

The chain employs TRBV12-3 or TRBV12-4 and TRBJ2-1; D is uncertain. Trimming pared 6 bases from V and 7 bases from J, leaving 10 bases between. The CDR3 is 12 amino acids. CDR3 DNA sequence: TGTGCCAGCAGGCCGACTGAGAATGAGCAGTTCTTC. The encoded protein is CASRPTENEQFF.

There are many counts of this clonotype. The chain links TRBV14 to TRBJ1-2, with TRBD1 identical over 8 bases. The CDR3 has 15 residues. Germline V gene data show CDR1 as SGHDN and CDR2 as FVKESK. V lost 3 bases and J lost 4; bases outside the gene matches: 7. The CDR3 DNA follows: TGTGCCAGCAGCCAGATGGAGACAGGGGTCTATGGCTACACCTTC. As protein: CASSQMETGVYGYTF.

V usage is TRBV7-8 and J usage is TRBJ1-1; possibly TRBD1 for D (6 bases). The CDR3 consists of 13 residues. V dropped 4 bases and J dropped 8 bases, with 14 bases sitting between them. In germline, CDR1 is SGHVS, CDR2 FQNEAQ. The CDR3 region is CASSSGAAVEAFF. The CDR3 DNA reads TGTGCCAGCAGCTCGGGGGCGGCCGTCGAAGCTTTCTTT.

The chain links TRBV9 to TRBJ2-2; a weak D match, TRBD1 (6 bases). Per the germline V gene, CDR1 is SGDLS and CDR2 is YYNGEE. The ends were cut back, 0 bases at V and 3 bases at J, with 15 bases in the middle. The CDR3 consists of 17 residues. The chain's CDR3 is CASSVDRDNSYTGELFF. CDR3 coding DNA: TGTGCCAGCAGCGTAGACCGGGACAATTCTTACACCGGGGAGCTGTTTTTT.

J is TRBJ1-1 and V is TRBV10-3, with D unresolved. V was clipped by 6 bases and J by 2 bases, with 10 bases between them. Looked up from germline, CDR1 is ENHRY and CDR2 is SYGVKD. There are 13 residues in the CDR3. CDR3 coding DNA: TGTGCCATCAGGAAGGGTTCTAACACTGAAGCTTTCTTT. This codes for CAIRKGSNTEAFF.

This clonotype was seen a handful of times. The gene calls are TRBV27 and TRBJ2-7; D gene unclear. Germline assignment: CDR1 MNHEY and CDR2 SMNVEV (reference sequence). The CDR3 is 12 amino acids. Trimming left V 7 bases short and J 2 bases short, with 9 bases between. The CDR3 loop reads CASISLAYEQYF. CDR3 DNA sequence: TGTGCCAGCATTTCCCTAGCCTACGAGCAGTACTTC.

This clonotype has at least ten counts. The V gene is TRBV7-2, the J gene TRBJ2-3; 8 nucleotides agree with TRBD1. The germline V gene encodes CDR1 SGHTA and CDR2 FQGNSA. This CDR3 is built from 13 residues. Trimming cost V 5 bases and J 6 bases; bases outside gene matches: 4. The CDR3 region is CASSARGQDTQYF. Here the CDR3 DNA reads TGTGCCAGCAGCGCCAGGGGGCAGGATACGCAGTATTTT. The full variable domain, rest sourced from reference TRBV7-2 and TRBJ2-3, is GAGVSQSPSNKVTEKGKDVELRCDPISGHTALYWYRQSLGQGLEFLIYFQGNSAPDKSGLPSDRFSAERTGGSVSTLTIQRTQQEDSAVYLCASSARGQDTQYFGPGTRLTVL.

This clonotype was recorded a few times. The chain recombines TRBV6-1 with TRBJ2-6, with TRBD2 matching 7 bases. The germline gives CDR1 MNHNS, CDR2 SASEGT. V lost 8 bases, J lost 0 bases, and 4 bases stayed unmatched. This CDR3 spans 15 amino acids. The CDR3 DNA reads TGTGCCAGCGGGGCGGGGGTCTCTGGGGCCAACGTCCTGACTTTC. Translating it yields CASGAGVSGANVLTF.

As for this clonotype: Possible read error: a much larger clone is one base away. The chain recombines TRBV7-6 with TRBJ2-1; 11 bases fit TRBD1. Germline CDR1 SGHVS, CDR2 FNYEAQ. The CDR3 is made up of 16 amino acids. V was clipped by 2 bases and J by 8 bases; unmatched bases: 8. CDR3 sequence (DNA): TGTGCCAGCAGCTTAACCCGGGACAGGGGGATCGATGAGCAGTTCTTC. This sequence encodes CASSLTRDRGIDEQFF.

J is TRBJ2-1 and V is TRBV15, with 7 bases matching TRBD2. The CDR3 contains 15 residues. Germline CDR1 and CDR2: LNHNV and YYDKDF (reference sequence). With V trimmed by 5 bases and J by 1 base, 5 bases remained unmatched. Here the CDR3 reads CATSSWGGSYNEQFF. The CDR3, as DNA: TGTGCCACCAGCTCATGGGGGGGGTCCTACAATGAGCAGTTCTTC.

The sample holds many counts of this clonotype. CDR3 nucleotide sequence: TGTGCCACCTCCGAGGCGGGGCGGGGGGCCTACAATGAGCAGTTCTTC. Translated: CATSEAGRGAYNEQFF. V is TRBV11-2 and J is TRBJ2-1; 8 nucleotides match TRBD2. Trimming cost V 10 bases and J 2 bases; bases outside gene matches: 13. Per germline, CDR1 SGHAT and CDR2 FQNNGV. The length of the CDR3 is 16 residues.

This rearrangement joins TRBV11-3 to TRBJ2-7; 7 bases are a match to TRBD2. V was pared by 3 bases and J by 2 bases, with 7 bases of the junction left unmatched. Germline V gives CDR1 SGHNT, CDR2 YENEEA. The CDR3 spans 15 residues. The CDR3 spells CASSFGGGYPYEQYF. The CDR3 bases are TGTGCCAGCAGCTTTGGCGGGGGTTACCCCTACGAGCAGTACTTC.

This chain joins TRBV12-3 or TRBV12-4 and TRBJ2-1; TRBD1 might be the D (6 bases). This CDR3 spans 16 amino acids. V dropped 4 bases and J dropped 0 bases, with 13 bases sitting between them. The CDR3 region is CASSSTGGRSYNEQFF. The DNA of the CDR3 is TGTGCCAGCAGTTCGACAGGAGGCCGCTCCTACAATGAGCAGTTCTTC.

About this clonotype itself: A junction end diverges from the germline sequence, so it may reflect a read error. The chain combines TRBV13 with TRBJ2-1, with D tentatively TRBD2 (6 bases). The CDR3 totals 16 residues. Germline loops: CDR1 PRHDT, CDR2 FYEKMQ (reference sequence). CDR3 sequence: CASSLGGWTSYNEQFF. CDR3 sequence (DNA): TGTGCCAGCAGCCTAGGAGGGTGGACATCCTACAATGAGCAGTTCTTC.

The rearrangement links TRBV12-3 or TRBV12-4 to TRBJ2-2; a possible D gene is TRBD2 (6 bases). Trimming left V 6 bases short and J 7 bases short, with 12 bases between. The CDR3 loop spans 13 amino acids. The CDR3 nucleotides are TGTGCCAGCAGGTACACTAGCTTCGGGGAGCTGTTTTTT. Translating it yields CASRYTSFGELFF.